This TCR beta chain was obtained from a study of metastatic and nonmetastatic thyroid tumors. Study at large: Across blood and tumor or nodule tissue, repertoires from malignant and benign thyroid patients were compared with one another.

MiXCR was used by TCRdb to re-call the PCR reads. The table lists 15,000 to 20,000 clones, 37% of them singletons. CDR1 and CDR2 (germline): LNHNV, YYDKDF (reference sequence). The CDR3 sequence is 18 residues long. V lost 5 bases and J lost 3; bases outside the gene matches: 10. Prior to thyroid surgery, none of the patients had received any treatment. Specimen: tumor tissue. The genes are TRBV15 and TRBJ2-7, with 16 bases that match TRBD2. This clonotype was sampled from a female donor with papillary thyroid cancer or a benign thyroid nodule (not recorded which). Some clones in this sample may be carry-over from other donors' samples. Here the CDR3 DNA reads TGTGCCACCAGCTCACCGGGACTAGCGGGAGGGCCACTCTACGAGCAGTACTTC. Its translation: CATSSPGLAGGPLYEQYF. Using reference TRBV15 and TRBJ2-7 for the parts outside the CDR3, the full variable domain is DAMVIQNPRYQVTQFGKPVTLSCSQTLNHNVMYWYQQKSSQAPKLLFHYYDKDFNNEADTPDNFQSRRPNTSFCFLDIRSPGLGDTAMYLCATSSPGLAGGPLYEQYFGPGTRLTVT.